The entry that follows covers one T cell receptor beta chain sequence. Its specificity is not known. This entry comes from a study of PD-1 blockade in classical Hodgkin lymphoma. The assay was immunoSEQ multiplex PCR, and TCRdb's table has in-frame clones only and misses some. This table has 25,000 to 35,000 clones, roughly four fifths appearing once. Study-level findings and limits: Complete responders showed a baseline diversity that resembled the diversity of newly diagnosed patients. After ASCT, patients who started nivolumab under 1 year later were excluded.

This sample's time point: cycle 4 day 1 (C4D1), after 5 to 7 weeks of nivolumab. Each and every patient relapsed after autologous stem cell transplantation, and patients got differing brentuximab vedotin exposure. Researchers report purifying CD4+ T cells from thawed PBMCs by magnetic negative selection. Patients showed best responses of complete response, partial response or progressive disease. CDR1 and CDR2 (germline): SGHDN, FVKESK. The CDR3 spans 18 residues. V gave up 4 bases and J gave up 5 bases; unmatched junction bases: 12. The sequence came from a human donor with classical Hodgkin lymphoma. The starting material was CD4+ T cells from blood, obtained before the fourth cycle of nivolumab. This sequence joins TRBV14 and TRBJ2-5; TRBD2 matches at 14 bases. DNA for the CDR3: TGTGCCAGCAGCCCCCCGGGACTAGCGGGAGTAGGGGCCGAGACCCAGTACTTC. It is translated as CASSPPGLAGVGAETQYF.